Reported below is one T cell receptor (beta chain). What it binds is unknown. The sample originates from a study of graft-versus-host responses after intestinal transplantation. Sequenced by immunoSEQ multiplex PCR; TCRdb stores in-frame clones only, minus some. Of around 130,000 clones in the sample, approximately 90% were seen once. Study outcomes and limitations: Patients who carried graft-donor T cell macrochimerism also had high graft-versus-host to host-versus-graft clonal ratios in their allografts. Recipient bone marrow held GvH clones, some seen earlier in ileum or blood. After transplant, early declines in HvG clones were associated with peak levels of circulating GvH clones.

This CDR3 is 17 amino acids long. V gave up 0 bases and J gave up 0 bases; unmatched junction bases: 4. Germline V lookup: CDR1 LGHNT, CDR2 FRNRAP. This sequence joins TRBV12-5 and TRBJ1-2; 10 positions agree with TRBD1. This specimen was unstimulated CD4+ T cells sorted from spleen or lymph node cells, taken before intestinal transplant. The receptor comes from a human donor who received an intestinal transplant. CDR3 nucleotides: TGTGCTAGTGGTTTGGTCAAGACAGGGGGCGCTAACTATGGCTACACCTTC. It codes for CASGLVKTGGANYGYTF.